A single sample gave rise to the 19 T cell receptor beta chains below, sequenced in a study of blood T cell repertoires in COVID-19. Measured with immunoSEQ multiplex PCR; TCRdb has only the in-frame clones, and not every one. The sample includes a few hundred thousand clones, 87% of them seen just once. Sequenced material: PBMCs or T cells enriched from blood (not recorded which). The receptors were sampled from a woman in her late teens or twenties who had recovered from COVID-19.

The chain joins TRBV5-4 to TRBJ2-7, with D possibly matching TRBD2 (6 bases). With 4 bases removed from V and 6 bases from J, the gap between germline ends came to 17 bases. The CDR3 has 14 amino acids. CDR1 is SGHNT and CDR2 is YYREEE in the germline V gene (reference sequence). In DNA form, the CDR3 reads TGTGCCAGCAGCGTGCGCGGGAAAAGCGGCGAGCAGTACTTC. It yields the protein CASSVRGKSGEQYF.

The gene calls are TRBV29-1 and TRBJ2-7, with 8 bases that match TRBD2. The germline CDR1 and CDR2 sequences are SQVTM and ANQGSEA. The CDR3 sequence is 15 residues long. V shed 0 bases and J 2 bases; nucleotides not matched to a gene: 6. The chain's CDR3 is CSVEDVTGGPYEQYF. In nucleotides, the CDR3 is TGCAGCGTTGAAGATGTGACGGGAGGGCCCTACGAGCAGTACTTC.

The V gene is TRBV6-5, the J gene TRBJ2-1; D not resolved. The CDR3 is 12 amino acids. V shed 0 bases and J shed 9 bases, with 6 bases lying between them. Germline V CDR1 and CDR2: MNHEY, SVGAGI. The DNA of the CDR3 is TGTGCCAGCAGTTACTCGACGGGTGAGCAGTTCTTC. The encoded protein is CASSYSTGEQFF.

The chain links TRBV7-9 to TRBJ2-7; 9 positions match TRBD1. V shed 5 bases, J shed 7 bases, and the junction held 6 bases outside the gene matches. This CDR3 is built from 13 residues. In germline, CDR1 is SEHNR, CDR2 FQNEAQ (reference sequence). The CDR3 DNA reads as TGTGCCAGCAGCCCTACAGGGGGCCAAGAGCAGTACTTC. This sequence encodes CASSPTGGQEQYF.

This chain connects TRBV11-2 to TRBJ1-2, with TRBD1 matching over 9 bases. The J segment lost 6 bases and the V segment lost 5 bases, leaving 13 bases of the junction unmatched. The CDR3 covers 16 residues. CDR1 and CDR2 (germline): SGHAT, FQNNGV. The CDR3 reads CASSKGYGRQGDGYTF. CDR3 bases: TGTGCCAGCAGCAAGGGGTATGGAAGACAGGGGGATGGCTACACCTTC.

The rearrangement uses TRBV7-3 and TRBJ2-1; tentative D call: TRBD2 (5 bases). Germline V gene data show CDR1 as SGHTA and CDR2 as FQGTGA. The CDR3 runs to 13 residues. The germline V and J ends were trimmed by 4 bases and 9 bases, with 13 bases remaining between them. This CDR3 is CASSYILDGEQFF. The DNA for the CDR3 is TGTGCCAGCAGCTATATACTAGATGGTGAGCAGTTCTTC.

The chain joins TRBV7-2 to TRBJ2-7; D gene uncertain. The CDR3 loop spans 13 amino acids. V was cut by 3 bases and J by 0 bases, with 6 bases left in between. Germline-derived CDR1 and CDR2 are SGHTA and FQGNSA. The CDR3 loop is CASSFTGSYEQYF. The CDR3 region has the DNA TGTGCCAGCAGCTTTACGGGCTCCTACGAGCAGTACTTC.

This chain connects TRBV9 to TRBJ2-1, with 11 bases aligning to TRBD2. CDR3 size: 15 residues. V shed 4 bases and J 3 bases; nucleotides not matched to a gene: 3. CDR1 SGDLS and CDR2 YYNGEE come from the germline V gene. CDR3 bases: TGTGCCAGCAGCCAGGGACTAGCGGACTACAATGAGCAGTTCTTC. Translating it yields CASSQGLADYNEQFF.

J is TRBJ2-7 and V is TRBV19; TRBD1 matches 7 bases. Per germline, CDR1 LNHDA and CDR2 SQIVND (reference sequence). CDR3 size: 14 residues. The V segment lost 4 bases and the J segment 3 bases; nucleotides outside the gene matches: 6. In DNA, the CDR3 is TGTGCCAGTAGTAGGGACAGACCATACTACGAGCAGTACTTC. Translated: CASSRDRPYYEQYF.

The chain couples TRBV6-5 to TRBJ1-1; D gene unclear. Germline CDR1 reads MNHEY; CDR2 reads SVGAGI. This CDR3 region has 14 residues. With 5 bases removed from V and 2 bases from J, the gap between germline ends came to 12 bases. The CDR3 DNA sequence: TGTGCCAGCAGTAGACGTGACACAAACACTGAAGCTTTCTTT. The encoded protein is CASSRRDTNTEAFF.

This clone is a singleton in its sample. This CDR3 reads CASSSRATTGEKLFF. The CDR3 nucleotides read TGTGCCAGCAGCTCCCGCGCTACTACGGGGGAAAAACTGTTTTTT. This chain links TRBV7-6 with TRBJ1-4; D not resolved. V was trimmed by 4 bases and J by 8 bases, leaving 17 bases between them. This CDR3 region has 15 residues. Per germline, CDR1 SGHVS and CDR2 FNYEAQ.

In this sample, this clone turned up a few times. The rearrangement links TRBV4-3 to TRBJ1-5, with no clear D. V lost 0 bases and J lost 0, with 12 bases in between. This CDR3 contains 17 residues. Germline CDR1 and CDR2: LGHNA and YSLEER. CDR3 loop: CASSQDRGGYSNQPQHF. Here the CDR3 DNA reads TGCGCCAGCAGCCAAGATCGGGGAGGTTATAGCAATCAGCCCCAGCATTTT.

The rearrangement links TRBV6-2 or TRBV6-3 to TRBJ2-6; TRBD1 matches 7 bases. This CDR3 is 15 amino acids long. Germline V CDR1 and CDR2: MNHEY, SVGEGT. Trimming at V came to 6 bases and at J to 5 bases, leaving 7 bases not matched to a gene. CDR3 region: CASSLRDSRANVLTF. Here the CDR3 DNA reads TGTGCCAGCAGCCTCCGGGACAGTAGGGCCAACGTCCTGACTTTC.

V usage is TRBV7-9 and J usage is TRBJ1-1; weak D call: TRBD1 (5 bases). The V gene lost 3 bases and the J gene lost 1 base, with 18 bases spanning the gap. This CDR3 is built from 17 residues. CDR1 is SEHNR and CDR2 is FQNEAQ in the germline V gene (reference sequence). The CDR3 sequence: CASSLVLRQGTNTEAFF. The CDR3, as DNA: TGTGCCAGCAGCTTGGTACTTCGGCAGGGAACGAACACTGAAGCTTTCTTT.

Written as DNA, the CDR3 is TGTGCCAGCAGCTTAGGAAGCGTGCAGTTCTTC. It is translated as CASSLGSVQFF. This sequence joins TRBV11-2 and TRBJ2-1, with D unresolved. The V gene lost 1 base and the J gene lost 12 bases, with 7 bases spanning the gap. The CDR3 runs to 11 residues. CDR1 is SGHAT, CDR2 FQNNGV, per germline.

This rearrangement joins TRBV5-6 to TRBJ2-1, with TRBD2 matching over 10 bases. V was pared by 3 bases and J by 3 bases, with 3 bases of the junction left unmatched. The CDR3 runs to 15 residues. Germline CDR1 is SGHDT and CDR2 is YYEEEE. The CDR3 coding sequence is TGTGCCAGCAGCTCCACTAGCGGGAACTACAATGAGCAGTTCTTC. Translation: CASSSTSGNYNEQFF.

This clone was counted between two and nine times. V and J are TRBV4-2 and TRBJ2-5, with a weak D call TRBD1 (5 bases). Germline values: CDR1 LGHNA, CDR2 YNFKEQ. Trimming took 2 bases from V and 1 from J, leaving 8 bases between them. The CDR3 has 14 amino acids. CDR3 DNA sequence: TGTGCCAGCAGCCAATCGGACATCCAAGAGACCCAGTACTTC. Translated, it gives CASSQSDIQETQYF.

This clone appeared once. The chain has TRBV7-9 and TRBJ2-7; 11 bases match TRBD2. Trimming took 5 bases from V and 5 from J; bases not matched to a gene: 5. The germline V gene has CDR1 SEHNR and CDR2 FQNEAQ (reference sequence). The length of the CDR3 is 14 residues. The DNA of the CDR3 is TGTGCCAGCAGCCAACTAGCGGGAGCAAACGAGCAGTACTTC. This sequence encodes CASSQLAGANEQYF. Complete variable domain (other parts from reference TRBV7-9 and TRBJ2-7): DTGVSQNPRHKITKRGQNVTFRCDPISEHNRLYWYRQTLGQGPEFLTYFQNEAQLEKSRLLSDRFSAERPKGSFSTLEIQRTEQGDSAMYLCASSQLAGANEQYFGPGTRLTVT.

The chain couples TRBV6-2 or TRBV6-3 to TRBJ2-6; TRBD2 matches 9 bases. The CDR3 consists of 19 residues. CDR1 and CDR2 from the germline V gene are MNHEY and SVGEGT. V shed 6 bases, J shed 3 bases, and the junction held 15 bases outside the gene matches. CDR3 DNA sequence: TGTGCCAGCAGCCCAACGTCCTCTGGCGGGGGGGATGGGGCCAACGTCCTGACTTTC. This translates into CASSPTSSGGGDGANVLTF.